A selection of T cell receptor beta chains follows, all from one sample in a study of identical twins. TCRdb re-called the 5' RACE reads with MiXCR, one entry per CDR3 protein. The table includes fewer than 350,000 distinct CDR3 sequences, 6.5% to 9.5% detected once. The sample was also linked to a second study, of yellow fever vaccine responses in identical twins.

Sequencing input: memory (CD45RO+) T cells sorted from blood. These receptors were obtained from a woman under 30 in good health. Each CDR3 is given with its conserved first and last residue. Each record gives: clone size, D gene, V gene, J gene, CDR3 protein, CDR3 DNA. The D gene is left open where the match is weak. Clone size is not always given. Where it is, it says once, few, many or a class for expanded clones.

many	.	TRBV11-2	TRBJ1-3	CASSRTGGSGNTIYF	TGTGCCAGCAGTAGAACGGGGGGATCTGGAAACACCATATATTTT
few	.	TRBV4-1	TRBJ1-2	CASSQFSTDYGYTF	TGCGCCAGCAGCCAATTTTCGACGGACTATGGCTACACCTTC
.	.	TRBV29-1	TRBJ1-1	CSVEDAWAFF	TGCAGCGTTGAAGACGCATGGGCTTTCTTT
many	.	TRBV20-1	TRBJ1-2	CSAPKGGGGYTF	TGCAGTGCCCCGAAGGGGGGCGGTGGCTACACCTTC
.	.	TRBV3-1	TRBJ2-3	CASSLLPPARGTDTQYF	TGTGCCAGCAGCCTCCTCCCCCCCGCGCGTGGCACAGATACGCAGTATTTT
few	TRBD2	TRBV7-9	TRBJ2-1	CASSSSGRVREEQFF	TGTGCCAGCAGCTCGAGCGGGAGGGTCCGGGAAGAGCAGTTCTTC
.	.	TRBV9	TRBJ2-5	CASSTTIGGATQYF	TGTGCCAGCAGCACAACTATTGGGGGAGCGACCCAGTACTTC
few	TRBD1	TRBV20-1	TRBJ1-2	CSASGQGDYGYTF	TGCAGTGCATCGGGACAGGGAGACTATGGCTACACCTTC
.	TRBD1	TRBV10-2	TRBJ2-5	CASSDRDRSLGTQYF	TGCGCCAGCAGTGATCGGGACAGGAGTTTAGGGACCCAGTACTTC
.	.	TRBV20-1	TRBJ2-5	CSARDRTGPETQYF	TGCAGTGCTAGAGATCGCACAGGGCCAGAGACCCAGTACTTC
few	.	TRBV20-1	TRBJ1-2	CSEGGSDGYTF	TGCAGTGAGGGGGGTTCAGATGGCTACACCTTC
many	TRBD1	TRBV5-5	TRBJ2-1	CASSLGGTGGYNEQFF	TGTGCCAGCAGCTTGGGGGGGACAGGGGGCTACAATGAGCAGTTCTTC
many	.	TRBV10-3	TRBJ2-3	CAISGKFVEDTQYF	TGTGCCATCAGTGGGAAATTTGTAGAAGATACGCAGTATTTT
many	.	TRBV20-1	TRBJ2-5	CSAPTPGPKETQYF	TGCAGTGCTCCTACCCCGGGACCCAAAGAGACCCAGTACTTC
.	.	TRBV6-4	TRBJ2-2	CASSEEGDGASGELFF	TGTGCCAGCAGTGAGGAGGGAGATGGGGCATCCGGGGAGCTGTTTTTT
few	TRBD2	TRBV20-1	TRBJ2-5	CSAKELAGSETQYF	TGCAGTGCTAAGGAACTAGCGGGATCCGAGACCCAGTACTTC
few	.	TRBV28	TRBJ1-5	CASSTGSASRNQPQHF	TGTGCCAGCAGTACTGGGTCTGCCTCCCGCAATCAGCCCCAGCATTTT
many	.	TRBV9	TRBJ2-3	CASSPPRLTDTQYF	TGTGCCAGCAGCCCCCCGCGACTCACAGATACGCAGTATTTT
many	.	TRBV7-2	TRBJ2-1	CASHRPPGRPDNEQFF	TGTGCCAGCCACCGACCACCGGGGAGGCCCGACAATGAGCAGTTCTTC
medium-sized	.	TRBV2	TRBJ1-1	CASSLRTTEAFF	TGTGCCAGCAGTCTAAGGACCACTGAAGCTTTCTTT
few	.	TRBV4-1	TRBJ1-2	CASSQDAGHPASYGYTF	TGCGCCAGCAGCCAAGATGCGGGACATCCCGCAAGCTATGGCTACACCTTC
.	TRBD1	TRBV6-1	TRBJ2-1	CASTGTGPSSYNEQFF	TGTGCCAGCACTGGGACAGGGCCTAGCTCCTACAATGAGCAGTTCTTC
.	TRBD1	TRBV24-1	TRBJ1-2	CATSDARQGAGYTF	TGTGCCACCAGTGATGCCCGGCAGGGGGCTGGCTACACCTTC
many	.	TRBV7-2	TRBJ1-5	CASSLDSDRLWPQHF	TGTGCCAGCAGCTTAGACTCAGACCGTTTGTGGCCCCAGCATTTT
many	TRBD1	TRBV24-1	TRBJ2-1	CATSDRQGQTYNEQFF	TGTGCCACCAGTGACCGACAGGGACAGACCTACAATGAGCAGTTCTTC
many	.	TRBV5-1	TRBJ1-4	CASSFRTDPNEKLFF	TGCGCCAGCAGCTTCCGTACGGACCCTAATGAAAAACTGTTTTTT
many	.	TRBV5-5	TRBJ2-1	CASTPQEGLPMKQFF	TGTGCCAGCACCCCACAAGAAGGACTCCCCATGAAGCAGTTCTTC
many	TRBD2	TRBV6-1	TRBJ2-1	CASDTGSRGGNEQFF	TGTGCCAGCGATACAGGGTCGCGGGGGGGCAATGAGCAGTTCTTC
many	.	TRBV4-1	TRBJ2-3	CASSQDWADTQYF	TGCGCCAGCAGCCAAGATTGGGCAGATACGCAGTATTTT
.	TRBD2	TRBV10-3	TRBJ2-1	CAISESIRLAGGSQFF	TGTGCCATCAGTGAGTCGATCCGGCTAGCGGGAGGATCTCAGTTCTTC
.	.	TRBV12-3/TRBV12-4	TRBJ1-6	CASSFGFESPLHF	TGTGCCAGCAGTTTCGGTTTCGAATCACCCCTCCACTTT
.	TRBD2	TRBV20-1	TRBJ2-7	CSARDGGTSTYEQYF	TGCAGTGCTAGAGATGGAGGGACTAGTACCTACGAGCAGTACTTC
few	.	TRBV6-2/TRBV6-3	TRBJ2-5	CASSYTLTDQYF	TGTGCCAGCAGTTATACCCTGACCGACCAGTACTTC
.	.	TRBV6-2/TRBV6-3	TRBJ2-5	CASSYSEIGGRETQYF	TGTGCCAGCAGTTACTCTGAGATCGGGGGTCGAGAGACCCAGTACTTC
many	TRBD2	TRBV4-2	TRBJ2-1	CASSQDADTSGSFEQFF	TGTGCCAGCAGCCAAGACGCCGATACTAGCGGGAGTTTTGAGCAGTTCTTC
few	.	TRBV6-6	TRBJ1-3	CASGDSGNTIYF	TGTGCCAGCGGGGACTCTGGAAACACCATATATTTT
many	TRBD2	TRBV10-3	TRBJ2-3	CAISEWRGAKGDTQYF	TGTGCCATCAGTGAGTGGCGGGGGGCCAAAGGGGATACGCAGTATTTT
.	.	TRBV5-1	TRBJ1-2	CASSFGQAVDYGYTF	TGCGCCAGCAGCTTTGGCCAAGCGGTAGACTATGGCTACACCTTC
many	.	TRBV5-1	TRBJ2-2	CASSLGQFTGELFF	TGCGCCAGCAGCTTGGGACAGTTCACCGGGGAGCTGTTTTTT
.	.	TRBV2	TRBJ2-6	CASSDAVMSGANVLTF	TGTGCCAGCAGTGATGCTGTCATGTCTGGGGCCAACGTCCTGACTTTC
many	.	TRBV4-2	TRBJ1-5	CASSHIQGGQPQHF	TGTGCCAGCAGCCATATACAGGGCGGACAGCCCCAGCATTTT
many	TRBD2	TRBV12-5	TRBJ2-5	CASGTGLADQETQYF	TGTGCTAGTGGTACGGGACTAGCGGACCAAGAGACCCAGTACTTC
many	.	TRBV6-2/TRBV6-3	TRBJ2-1	CASSGTDYNEQFF	TGTGCCAGCTCCGGGACCGACTACAATGAGCAGTTCTTC
.	TRBD2	TRBV2	TRBJ2-3	CASSGGLAGGRTDTQYF	TGTGCCAGCAGTGGAGGCCTAGCGGGGGGGCGCACAGATACGCAGTATTTT
many	TRBD1	TRBV28	TRBJ1-4	CASSLEGTATNEKLFF	TGTGCCAGCAGCTTAGAAGGGACAGCAACTAATGAAAAACTGTTTTTT
.	.	TRBV20-1	TRBJ1-5	CSARDRGRYNQPQHF	TGCAGTGCTAGAGATCGGGGAAGATACAATCAGCCCCAGCATTTT
many	.	TRBV28	TRBJ2-7	CASTGDAYEQYF	TGTGCCAGCACCGGAGACGCCTACGAGCAGTACTTC
.	TRBD1	TRBV10-3	TRBJ2-1	CAISEGTGGNEQFF	TGTGCCATCAGTGAAGGGACAGGGGGCAATGAGCAGTTCTTC
.	.	TRBV18	TRBJ1-6	CASSPSGANSPLHF	TGTGCCAGCTCACCATCCGGGGCCAATTCACCCCTCCACTTT
.	TRBD1	TRBV20-1	TRBJ2-2	CSATPTGYTGELFF	TGCAGTGCTACACCGACAGGGTACACCGGGGAGCTGTTTTTT
many	TRBD1	TRBV4-1	TRBJ2-7	CASSWDRGRGYEQYF	TGCGCCAGCAGCTGGGACAGGGGGCGAGGCTACGAGCAGTACTTC
many	.	TRBV6-5	TRBJ2-2	CATGLPPGELFF	TGTGCCACGGGACTCCCGCCCGGGGAGCTGTTTTTT
.	.	TRBV15	TRBJ1-2	CATSRLNGGHGYTF	TGTGCCACCAGCAGGCTGAACGGGGGACATGGCTACACCTTC